The 19 T cell receptor beta chains presented below share a single source sample, sequenced in a study of blood T cell repertoires in COVID-19. Sequencing was performed with immunoSEQ multiplex PCR; in TCRdb, only in-frame clones are kept and a portion is missing. The sample lists fewer than 350,000 clones; about 89% were seen once. The sequencing sample was made of peripheral blood. These receptors originate from a man aged 40-50 years with acute or convalescent COVID-19.

The chain carries TRBV24-1 and TRBJ2-2; D is unresolved. V lost 4 bases and J lost 2, with 7 bases in between. The length of the CDR3 is 14 residues. CDR1 is KGHDR and CDR2 is SFDVKD in the germline V gene. CDR3 residues: CATSDLSNTGELFF. The CDR3 nucleotides are TGTGCCACCAGTGACCTTTCCAACACCGGGGAGCTGTTTTTT.

The V gene is TRBV11-2, the J gene TRBJ2-7, with 9 bases identical to TRBD1. Per germline, CDR1 SGHAT and CDR2 FQNNGV. This CDR3 contains 14 residues. With V trimmed by 1 base and J by 6 bases, 4 bases remained unmatched. As DNA, the CDR3 is TGTGCCAGCAGCTTAGGAGACAGGGGGGCCGAGCAGTACTTC. Translation: CASSLGDRGAEQYF.

This chain uses TRBV3-1 (or the pseudogene TRBV3-2) with TRBJ2-2; TRBD2 is a possible D gene (5 bases). Trimming stripped 0 bases from V and 7 bases from J, with 12 bases between. This CDR3 contains 15 residues. Germline V gives CDR1 LGHDT, CDR2 YNNKEL (reference sequence). Written as DNA, the CDR3 is TGTGCCAGCAGCCAAGATCCCCCGGGAAGCGGGGAGCTGTTTTTT. Translating it yields CASSQDPPGSGELFF.

J is TRBJ1-2 and V is TRBV4-2; D might be TRBD1 (5 bases). CDR3 length: 14 amino acids. Germline V CDR1 and CDR2: LGHNA, YNFKEQ. The V end was cut by 0 bases, the J end by 8 bases, with 13 bases between. CDR3 DNA sequence: TGTGCCAGCAGCCAAGAGGTGACAGAGAGGGGCTACACCTTC. This translates into CASSQEVTERGYTF.

The chain links TRBV24-1 to TRBJ1-1; tentative D call: TRBD1 (6 bases). CDR1 and CDR2 from the germline V gene are KGHDR and SFDVKD. V was cut by 6 bases and J by 8 bases, with 12 bases left in between. The CDR3 has 12 residues. The CDR3 DNA sequence: TGTGCCACCAGTTCCAGGGGTACCGAAGCTTTCTTT. This translates into CATSSRGTEAFF.

This rearrangement joins TRBV2 to TRBJ1-5; 7 bases agree with TRBD1. The CDR3 loop spans 15 amino acids. Germline CDR1 SNHLY, CDR2 FYNNEI. V lost 4 bases, J lost 9 bases, and 12 bases stayed unmatched. The CDR3 region is CASSALGQLRLPQHF. The DNA of the CDR3 is TGTGCCAGCAGTGCCCTGGGACAGCTACGCCTGCCCCAGCATTTT.

The table lists this clone with a count of one. V is TRBV5-1 and J is TRBJ1-3; maybe TRBD1 (5 bases). The CDR3 loop spans 19 amino acids. CDR1 SGHRS and CDR2 YFSETQ come from the germline V gene. The ends were cut back, 4 bases at V and 0 bases at J, with 23 bases in the middle. The CDR3 sequence: CASSARIHTLDTSGNTIYF. The CDR3 DNA is TGCGCCAGCAGCGCCAGGATACACACACTGGACACCTCTGGAAACACCATATATTTT. The variable domain in full, with the rest retrieved from reference TRBV5-1 and TRBJ1-3, is KAGVTQTPRYLIKTRGQQVTLSCSPISGHRSVSWYQQTPGQGLQFLFEYFSETQRNKGNFPGRFSGRQFSNSRSEMNVSTLELGDSALYLCASSARIHTLDTSGNTIYFGEGSWLTVV.

V and J are TRBV6-5 and TRBJ2-2; TRBD2 might be the D (6 bases). Trimming cost V 7 bases and J 6 bases, with 9 bases left between them. Germline V lookup: CDR1 MNHEY, CDR2 SVGAGI. This CDR3 is 12 amino acids long. CDR3 sequence reads: CASKEGSGELFF. In nucleotides, the CDR3 is TGTGCCAGCAAGGAGGGGTCCGGGGAGCTGTTTTTT.

This clone was seen just once. The CDR3 spells CASSADRVGGKLFF. CDR3 in DNA: TGTGCCAGCAGCGCGGACAGGGTAGGGGGAAAACTGTTTTTT. The chain recombines TRBV7-9 with TRBJ1-4, with 8 bases matching TRBD1. The CDR3 is made up of 14 amino acids. Germline V gene lookup returns CDR1 SEHNR and CDR2 FQNEAQ (reference sequence). J lost 10 bases, V lost 5 bases, and 9 bases had no gene match. Filled out from reference TRBV7-9 and TRBJ1-4, the complete variable domain reads DTGVSQNPRHKITKRGQNVTFRCDPISEHNRLYWYRQTLGQGPEFLTYFQNEAQLEKSRLLSDRFSAERPKGSFSTLEIQRTEQGDSAMYLCASSADRVGGKLFFGSGTQLSVL.

V and J are TRBV6-5 and TRBJ2-2, with D perhaps matching TRBD1 (6 bases). V lost 8 bases and J 7 bases, leaving 11 bases between the germline ends. CDR1 and CDR2 from the germline V gene are MNHEY and SVGAGI. CDR3 length: 12 amino acids. The CDR3 coding sequence is TGTGCCAGCGACAGGATCAACGGGGAGCTGTTTTTT. It yields the protein CASDRINGELFF.

This clone was observed a single time. The chain is built from TRBV19 and TRBJ1-2; D unresolved. Deletions cut 5 bases from V and 4 bases from J, with 20 bases between. This CDR3 is built from 16 residues. CDR1 LNHDA and CDR2 SQIVND come from the germline V gene (reference sequence). The CDR3 region is CASSLPRVEAIYGYTF. The CDR3 DNA sequence: TGTGCCAGTAGTTTACCCCGGGTGGAGGCAATCTATGGCTACACCTTC. The complete variable domain, with remaining parts taken from reference TRBV19 and TRBJ1-2, reads DGGITQSPKYLFRKEGQNVTLSCEQNLNHDAMYWYRQDPGQGLRLIYYSQIVNDFQKGDIAEGYSVSREKKESFPLTVTSAQKNPTAFYLCASSLPRVEAIYGYTFGSGTRLTVV.

This clone was seen more than once but under ten times. This chain links TRBV7-9 with TRBJ1-1, with D tentatively TRBD1 (5 bases). Trimming removed 5 bases from V and 4 bases from J, with 20 bases in between. CDR3 length: 16 residues. The germline gives CDR1 SEHNR, CDR2 FQNEAQ (reference sequence). The DNA of the CDR3 is TGTGCCAGCAGCCCCCCTTCCGGAGGGGTAGGCACTGAAGCTTTCTTT. Amino acids: CASSPPSGGVGTEAFF.

J is TRBJ2-1 and V is TRBV7-3, with D perhaps TRBD2 (7 bases). The CDR3 is 13 residues long. Germline-derived CDR1 and CDR2 are SGHTA and FQGTGA. V was cut by 5 bases and J by 5 bases, with 10 bases left in between. Written as DNA, the CDR3 is TGTGCCAGCAGCCGGGGGGCTAACAATGAGCAGTTCTTC. Its protein is CASSRGANNEQFF.

This clone was counted once. The chain uses TRBV21-1 and TRBJ1-6; the DNA was not compared with TRBD1, the D call given in the table. TRBV21-1 is listed as a pseudogene. CDR3 length: 16 amino acids. CDR3 region: CASSSQGQGGDSPLHF. In DNA, the CDR3 is TGTGCCAGCAGCTCCCAGGGACAGGGTGGGGATTCACCCCTCCACTTT.

The chain links TRBV5-5 to TRBJ1-1; D possibly corresponds to TRBD1 (6 bases). Trimming removed 0 bases at V and 1 base at J, with 13 bases between. Germline V CDR1 and CDR2: SGHKS, YYEKEE (reference sequence). The CDR3 covers 16 residues. The CDR3 coding sequence is TGTGCCAGCAGCTTGGAGCTTCACAGGGAGAACACTGAAGCTTTCTTT. Its translation: CASSLELHRENTEAFF.

This sequence joins TRBV2 and TRBJ1-1; a weak D match, TRBD1 (6 bases). The CDR3 loop spans 15 amino acids. V lost 8 bases to trimming and J lost 0 bases, with 16 bases between them. The germline CDR1 and CDR2 sequences are SNHLY and FYNNEI. The CDR3 loop is CASGITGWVNTEAFF. The CDR3 bases are TGTGCCAGCGGAATAACAGGGTGGGTGAACACTGAAGCTTTCTTT.

This clone appeared a single time. The rearrangement links TRBV5-6 to TRBJ2-2; 7 bases align to TRBD2. V was pared by 0 bases and J by 1 base, with 3 bases of the junction left unmatched. Germline V lookup: CDR1 SGHDT, CDR2 YYEEEE. CDR3 length equals 16 residues. The DNA of the CDR3 is TGTGCCAGCAGCTTGGCTTCGGGGGGGAACACCGGGGAGCTGTTTTTT. It codes for CASSLASGGNTGELFF.

As DNA, the CDR3 is TGTGCCAGCCAGAATAGCGGGGGCTATGAGCAGTTCTTC. Its translation: CASQNSGGYEQFF. The chain has TRBV6-5 and TRBJ2-1, with TRBD2 matching over 9 bases. The CDR3 has 13 residues. J gave up 8 bases and V 8 bases, and 7 bases lay outside the gene matches. CDR1 is MNHEY, CDR2 SVGAGI, per germline.

The genes are TRBV5-4 and TRBJ2-1; perhaps TRBD1 as D (5 bases). The CDR3 is 16 amino acids. Trimming cost V 0 bases and J 2 bases, with 12 bases left between them. Germline values: CDR1 SGHNT, CDR2 YYREEE (reference sequence). In DNA, the CDR3 is TGTGCCAGCAGCTTGGCACAGGTAAGGGCCTACAATGAGCAGTTCTTC. Amino acid sequence: CASSLAQVRAYNEQFF.